This T cell receptor beta chain was identified during a study of cytomegalovirus exposure and HLA in healthy donors. Study summary: Caucasian-associated ancestry cluster membership applied to about four fifths of some 400 genotyped donors.

About this clone itself: The antigen is undetermined.

Notes on the study in general: Some V segments (TRBV6-2 and TRBV6-3 among them) were excluded as indistinguishable. Presence/absence analyses assumed roughly uniform sequencing depth across donors.

The study ran its PCR with 60 Vbeta and 13 Jbeta primers. Clones were read by immunoSEQ multiplex PCR, and TCRdb kept only the in-frame ones, dropping some. The sample carries over 150,000 clones, roughly 83% recorded once. J lost 3 bases, V lost 0 bases, and 3 bases had no gene match. The CDR3 is made up of 15 amino acids. The V gene's germline CDR1 is LGHNT and CDR2 FRNRAP. The specimen was PBMCs. J is TRBJ2-7 and V is TRBV12-5; the match to TRBD2 covers 9 bases. This receptor was obtained from a man aged 25-45 years in good health and CMV-seropositive. DNA of the CDR3: TGTGCTAGTGGTTTGGTAGCGGGAGGCCGCTACGAGCAGTACTTC. Translation: CASGLVAGGRYEQYF.